The clone carrying this T cell receptor (beta chain) was counted only a few times. The antigen is undetermined. TCRdb used MiXCR to reprocess the RT-PCR reads, holding one entry per CDR3 protein. The data contain 450,000 to 700,000 distinct CDR3 sequences, approximately 14% of them singletons. Germline V CDR1 and CDR2: LGHNA, YSLEER. There are 13 residues in the CDR3. Trimming removed 4 bases from V and 4 bases from J, with 10 bases in between. This entry is derived from a study of response to subunit inactivated influenza vaccine. Findings and caveats of the study: Each seasonal influenza vaccination recruits few new T cells, the authors suggested.

The chain carries TRBV4-3 and TRBJ2-5; the D is unclear. The sample was PBMCs from blood, taken approximately 12 days after vaccination. The TCR was taken from a man aged 50-59 years who received an inactivated influenza vaccine. The CDR3: CASSPNPGETQYF. The CDR3, as DNA: TGCGCCAGCAGCCCCAACCCCGGAGAGACCCAGTACTTC.